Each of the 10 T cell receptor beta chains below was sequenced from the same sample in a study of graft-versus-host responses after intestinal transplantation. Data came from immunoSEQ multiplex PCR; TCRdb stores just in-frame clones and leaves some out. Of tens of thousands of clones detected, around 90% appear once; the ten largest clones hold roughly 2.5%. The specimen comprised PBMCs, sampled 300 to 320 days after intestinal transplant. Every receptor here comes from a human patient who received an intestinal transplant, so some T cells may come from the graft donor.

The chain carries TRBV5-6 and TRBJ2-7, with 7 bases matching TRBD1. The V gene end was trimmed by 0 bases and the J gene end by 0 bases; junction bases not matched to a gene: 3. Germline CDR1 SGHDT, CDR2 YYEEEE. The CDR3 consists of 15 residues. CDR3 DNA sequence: TGTGCCAGCAGCTTGGGAGGACAGGCCTCCTACGAGCAGTACTTC. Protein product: CASSLGGQASYEQYF.

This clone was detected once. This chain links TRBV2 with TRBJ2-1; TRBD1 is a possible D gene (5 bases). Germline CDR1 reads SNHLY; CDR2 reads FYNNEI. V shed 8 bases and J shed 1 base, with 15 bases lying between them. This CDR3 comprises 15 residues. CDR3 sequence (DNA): TGTGCCAGCGAGCCCCGACAGAAATCCTACAATGAGCAGTTCTTC. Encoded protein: CASEPRQKSYNEQFF.

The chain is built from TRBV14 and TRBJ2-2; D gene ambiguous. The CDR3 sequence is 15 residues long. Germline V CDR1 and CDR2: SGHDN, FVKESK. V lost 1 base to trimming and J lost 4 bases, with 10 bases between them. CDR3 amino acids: CASSQARTATGELFF. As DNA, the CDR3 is TGTGCCAGCAGCCAAGCCCGTACAGCCACCGGGGAGCTGTTTTTT.

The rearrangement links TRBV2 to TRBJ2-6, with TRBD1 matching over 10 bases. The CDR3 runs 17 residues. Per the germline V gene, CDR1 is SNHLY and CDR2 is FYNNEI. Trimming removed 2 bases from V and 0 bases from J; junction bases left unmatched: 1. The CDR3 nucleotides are TGTGCCAGCAGTGAACGGACAGGGGGCTCTGGGGCCAACGTCCTGACTTTC. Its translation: CASSERTGGSGANVLTF.

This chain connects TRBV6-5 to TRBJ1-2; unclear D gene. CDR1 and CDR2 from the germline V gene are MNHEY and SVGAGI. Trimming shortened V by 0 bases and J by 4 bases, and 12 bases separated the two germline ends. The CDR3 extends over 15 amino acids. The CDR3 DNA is TGTGCCAGCAGTTACTCAGGAGGCATCGGCTATGGCTACACCTTC. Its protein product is CASSYSGGIGYGYTF.

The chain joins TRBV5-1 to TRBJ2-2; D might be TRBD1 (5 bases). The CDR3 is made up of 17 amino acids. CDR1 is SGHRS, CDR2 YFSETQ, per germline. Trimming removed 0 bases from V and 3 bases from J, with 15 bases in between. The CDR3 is CASSLAIGVWDTGELFF. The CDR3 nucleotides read TGCGCCAGCAGCTTGGCCATAGGGGTGTGGGACACCGGGGAGCTGTTTTTT.

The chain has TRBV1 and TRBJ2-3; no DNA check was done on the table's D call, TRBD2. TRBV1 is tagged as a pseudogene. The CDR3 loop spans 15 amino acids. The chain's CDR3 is CTSSQDRGARDTQYF. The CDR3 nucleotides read TGCACCAGCAGCCAAGACCGGGGGGCGAGAGATACGCAGTATTTT.

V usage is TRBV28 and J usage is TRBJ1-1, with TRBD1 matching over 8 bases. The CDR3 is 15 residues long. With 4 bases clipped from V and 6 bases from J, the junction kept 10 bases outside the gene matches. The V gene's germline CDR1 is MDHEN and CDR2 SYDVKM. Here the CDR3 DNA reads TGTGCCAGCAGTTCCACCCTGACAGGGGTCTCTGAAGCTTTCTTT. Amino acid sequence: CASSSTLTGVSEAFF.

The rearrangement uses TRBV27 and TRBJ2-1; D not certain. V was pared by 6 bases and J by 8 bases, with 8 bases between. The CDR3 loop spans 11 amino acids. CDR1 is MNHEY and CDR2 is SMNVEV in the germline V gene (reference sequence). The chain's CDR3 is CASRYGDEQFF. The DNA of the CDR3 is TGTGCCAGCAGGTATGGGGATGAGCAGTTCTTC.

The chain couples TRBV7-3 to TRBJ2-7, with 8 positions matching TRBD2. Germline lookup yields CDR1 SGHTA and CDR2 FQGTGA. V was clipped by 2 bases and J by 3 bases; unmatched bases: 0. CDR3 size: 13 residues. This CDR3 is CASSLAGGYEQYF. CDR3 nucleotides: TGTGCCAGCAGCTTAGCGGGGGGCTACGAGCAGTACTTC.